This T cell receptor (beta chain) came from a study of T cell responses to AZD1222 COVID-19 vaccine. Assay used: immunoSEQ multiplex PCR; TCRdb lists only in-frame clones, some missing. The sample comprises approximately 100,000 clones, just over 90% of which are singletons, and under 5.5% rests with the top ten. Points from the study as a whole: Repertoires were collected only later (after the peak T cell response had occurred). Targeting of unmutated variant regions was reportedly seen in nearly half of spike-specific TCRs. Possibly, clonal diversity was underestimated; donors were largely white British and included more females.

With respect to this clone: Its antigen is not identified.

The receptor was isolated from an adult in good health. The sequences come from peripheral blood, collected on day 0 of AZD1222 vaccination.

The CDR3 sequence: CASSLGDRPSGYTF. CDR3 nucleotides: TGTGCCAGCAGCTTAGGGGACCGGCCTTCTGGCTACACCTTC. The V gene is TRBV7-2, the J gene TRBJ1-2, with D possibly being TRBD1 (5 bases). The CDR3 loop spans 14 amino acids. Germline V gene sequence: CDR1 SGHTA, CDR2 FQGNSA. V gave up 1 base and J gave up 7 bases, with 13 bases separating them.